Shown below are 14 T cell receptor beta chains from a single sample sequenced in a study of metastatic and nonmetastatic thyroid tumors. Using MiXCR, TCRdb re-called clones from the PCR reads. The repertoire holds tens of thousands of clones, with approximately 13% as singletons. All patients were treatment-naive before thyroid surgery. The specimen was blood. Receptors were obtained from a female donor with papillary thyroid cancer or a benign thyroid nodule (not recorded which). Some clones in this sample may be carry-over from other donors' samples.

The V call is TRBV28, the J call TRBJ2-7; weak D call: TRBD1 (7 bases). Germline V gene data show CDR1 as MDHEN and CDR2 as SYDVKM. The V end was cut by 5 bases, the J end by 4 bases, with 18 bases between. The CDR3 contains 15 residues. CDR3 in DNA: TGTGCCAGCAGTGCCCGACAGGGAGGCAAGTACGAGCAGTACTTC. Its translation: CASSARQGGKYEQYF.

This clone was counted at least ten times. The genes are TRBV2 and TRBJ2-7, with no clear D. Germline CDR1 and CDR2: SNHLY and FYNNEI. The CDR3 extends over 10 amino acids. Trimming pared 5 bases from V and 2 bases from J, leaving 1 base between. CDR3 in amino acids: CASSTYEQYF. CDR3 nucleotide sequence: TGTGCCAGCAGTACCTACGAGCAGTACTTC.

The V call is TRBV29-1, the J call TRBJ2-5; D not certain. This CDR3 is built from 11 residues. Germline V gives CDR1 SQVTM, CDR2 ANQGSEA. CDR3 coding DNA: TGCATTGGGATGGGGCAAGAGACCCAGTACTTC. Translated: CIGMGQETQYF.

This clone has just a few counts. CDR3 loop: CASSSLESRGSSVEQYF. CDR3 coding DNA: TGTGCCAGCAGTTCCCTGGAATCCCGAGGTAGTTCAGTCGAGCAGTACTTC. V gene TRBV12-3 or TRBV12-4 combines with J gene TRBJ2-7, with D unclear. This CDR3 contains 17 residues. Trimming removed 4 bases from V and 6 bases from J, with 25 bases in between.

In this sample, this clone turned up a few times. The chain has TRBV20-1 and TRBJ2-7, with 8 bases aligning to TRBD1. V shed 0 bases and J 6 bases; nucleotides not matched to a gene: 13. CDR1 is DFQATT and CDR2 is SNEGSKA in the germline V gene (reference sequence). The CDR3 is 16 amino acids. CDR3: CSARDRGPIGEVEQYF. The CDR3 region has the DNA TGCAGTGCTAGAGACAGGGGGCCTATCGGGGAGGTCGAGCAGTACTTC.

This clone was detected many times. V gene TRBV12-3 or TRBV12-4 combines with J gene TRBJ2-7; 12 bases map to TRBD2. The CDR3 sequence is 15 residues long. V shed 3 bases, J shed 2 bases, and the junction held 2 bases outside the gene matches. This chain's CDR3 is CASSFSSGRAYEQYF. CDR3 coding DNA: TGTGCCAGCAGTTTTTCTAGCGGGAGGGCCTACGAGCAGTACTTC.

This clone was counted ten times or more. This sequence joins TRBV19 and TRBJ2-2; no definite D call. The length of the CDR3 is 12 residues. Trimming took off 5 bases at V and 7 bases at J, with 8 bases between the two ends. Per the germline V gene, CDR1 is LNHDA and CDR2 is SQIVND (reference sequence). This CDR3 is CASSRLGGELFF. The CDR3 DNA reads TGTGCCAGTAGTCGACTCGGCGGGGAGCTGTTTTTT.

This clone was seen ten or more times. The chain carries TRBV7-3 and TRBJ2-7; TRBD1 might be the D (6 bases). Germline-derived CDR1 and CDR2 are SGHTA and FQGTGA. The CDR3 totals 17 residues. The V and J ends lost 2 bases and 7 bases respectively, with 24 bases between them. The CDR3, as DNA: TGTGCCAGCAGCTTATCCCCCGTTGGGGGCTACCCCGGGGAGCAGTACTTC. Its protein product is CASSLSPVGGYPGEQYF.

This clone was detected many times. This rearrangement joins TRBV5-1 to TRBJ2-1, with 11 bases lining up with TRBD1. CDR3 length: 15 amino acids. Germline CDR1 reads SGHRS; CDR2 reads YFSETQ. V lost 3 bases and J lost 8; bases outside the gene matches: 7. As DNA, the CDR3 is TGCGCCAGCAGCTGGAGTGGACAGGGGGCGGATGAGCAGTTCTTC. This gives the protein CASSWSGQGADEQFF. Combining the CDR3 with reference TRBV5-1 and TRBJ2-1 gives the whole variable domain KAGVTQTPRYLIKTRGQQVTLSCSPISGHRSVSWYQQTPGQGLQFLFEYFSETQRNKGNFPGRFSGRQFSNSRSEMNVSTLELGDSALYLCASSWSGQGADEQFFGPGTRLTVL.

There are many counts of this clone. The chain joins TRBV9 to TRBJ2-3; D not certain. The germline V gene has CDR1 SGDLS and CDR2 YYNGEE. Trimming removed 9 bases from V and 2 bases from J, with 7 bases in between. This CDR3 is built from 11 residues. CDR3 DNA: TGTGCCATCCCCTCCACAGATACGCAGTATTTT. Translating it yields CAIPSTDTQYF.

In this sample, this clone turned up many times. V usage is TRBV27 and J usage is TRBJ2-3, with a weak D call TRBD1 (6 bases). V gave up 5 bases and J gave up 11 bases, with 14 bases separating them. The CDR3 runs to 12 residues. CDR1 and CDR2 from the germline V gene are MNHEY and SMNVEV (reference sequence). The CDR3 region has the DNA TGTGCCAGCAGTCAAGGACAGCGCGTGCAGTATTTT. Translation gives CASSQGQRVQYF.

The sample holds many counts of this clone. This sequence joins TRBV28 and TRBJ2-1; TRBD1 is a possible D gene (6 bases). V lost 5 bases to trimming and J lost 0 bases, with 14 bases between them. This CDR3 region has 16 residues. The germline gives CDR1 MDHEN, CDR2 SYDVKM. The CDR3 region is CASSRQVPLSYNEQFF. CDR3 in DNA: TGTGCCAGCAGTAGACAGGTCCCCCTCTCCTACAATGAGCAGTTCTTC.

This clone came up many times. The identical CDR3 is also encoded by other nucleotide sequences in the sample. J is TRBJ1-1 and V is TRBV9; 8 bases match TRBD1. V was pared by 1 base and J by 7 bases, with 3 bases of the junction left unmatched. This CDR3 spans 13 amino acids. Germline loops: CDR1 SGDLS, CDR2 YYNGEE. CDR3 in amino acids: CASSVPGTGEAFF. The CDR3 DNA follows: TGTGCCAGCAGCGTACCCGGGACAGGTGAAGCTTTCTTT.

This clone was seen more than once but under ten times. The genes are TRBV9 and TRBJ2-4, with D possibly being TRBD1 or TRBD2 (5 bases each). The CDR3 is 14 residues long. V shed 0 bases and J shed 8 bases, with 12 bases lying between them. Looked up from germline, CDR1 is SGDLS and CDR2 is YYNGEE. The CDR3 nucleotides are TGTGCCAGCAGCGTAGCCCGAAGGGGAGACATTCAGTACTTC. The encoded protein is CASSVARRGDIQYF.